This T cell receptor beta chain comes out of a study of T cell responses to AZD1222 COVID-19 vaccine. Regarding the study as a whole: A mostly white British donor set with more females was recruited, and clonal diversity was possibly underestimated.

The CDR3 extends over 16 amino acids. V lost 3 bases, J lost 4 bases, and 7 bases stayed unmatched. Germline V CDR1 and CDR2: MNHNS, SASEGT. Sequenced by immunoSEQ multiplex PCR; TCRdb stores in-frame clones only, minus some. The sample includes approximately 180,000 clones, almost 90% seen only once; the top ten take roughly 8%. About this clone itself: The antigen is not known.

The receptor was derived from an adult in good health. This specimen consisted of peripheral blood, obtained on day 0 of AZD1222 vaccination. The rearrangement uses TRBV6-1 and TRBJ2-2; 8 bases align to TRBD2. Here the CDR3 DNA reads TGTGCCAGCAGTGATTTAGCGGGGCGGGGCACCGGGGAGCTGTTTTTT. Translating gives CASSDLAGRGTGELFF.